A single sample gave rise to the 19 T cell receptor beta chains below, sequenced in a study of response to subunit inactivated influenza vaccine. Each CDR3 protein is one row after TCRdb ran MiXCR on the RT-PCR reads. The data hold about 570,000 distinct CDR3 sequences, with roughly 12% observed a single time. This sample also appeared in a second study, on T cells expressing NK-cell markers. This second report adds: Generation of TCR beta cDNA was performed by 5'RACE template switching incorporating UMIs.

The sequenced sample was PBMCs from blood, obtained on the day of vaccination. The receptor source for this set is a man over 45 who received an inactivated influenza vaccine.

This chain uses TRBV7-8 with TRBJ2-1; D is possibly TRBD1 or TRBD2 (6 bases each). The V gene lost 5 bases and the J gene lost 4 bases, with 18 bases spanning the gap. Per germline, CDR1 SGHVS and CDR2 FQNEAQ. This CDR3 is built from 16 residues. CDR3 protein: CASSHRATGAYNEQFF. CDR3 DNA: TGTGCCAGCAGCCACAGGGCTACGGGGGCTTACAATGAGCAGTTCTTC. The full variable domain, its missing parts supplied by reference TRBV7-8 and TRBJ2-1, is GAGVSQSPRYKVAKRGQDVALRCDPISGHVSLFWYQQALGQGPEFLTYFQNEAQLDKSGLPSDRFFAERPEGSVSTLKIQRTQQEDSAVYLCASSHRATGAYNEQFFGPGTRLTVL.

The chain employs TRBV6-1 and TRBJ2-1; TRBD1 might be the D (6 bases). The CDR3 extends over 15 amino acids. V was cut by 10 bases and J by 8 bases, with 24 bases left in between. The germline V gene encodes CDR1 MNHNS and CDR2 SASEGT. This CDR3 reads CATWYPERGLDEQFF. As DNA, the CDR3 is TGTGCCACCTGGTATCCGGAAAGGGGGTTGGATGAGCAGTTCTTC.

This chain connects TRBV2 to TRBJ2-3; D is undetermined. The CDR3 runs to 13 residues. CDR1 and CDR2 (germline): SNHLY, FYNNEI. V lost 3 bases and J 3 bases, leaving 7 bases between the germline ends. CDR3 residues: CASSDSATDTQYF. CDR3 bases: TGTGCCAGCAGTGATTCGGCGACAGATACGCAGTATTTT.

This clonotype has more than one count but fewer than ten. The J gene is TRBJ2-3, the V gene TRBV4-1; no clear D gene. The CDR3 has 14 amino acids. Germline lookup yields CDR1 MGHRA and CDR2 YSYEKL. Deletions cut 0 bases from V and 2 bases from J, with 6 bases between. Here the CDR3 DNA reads TGCGCCAGCAGCCAAGACGGCGACACAGATACGCAGTATTTT. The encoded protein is CASSQDGDTDTQYF.

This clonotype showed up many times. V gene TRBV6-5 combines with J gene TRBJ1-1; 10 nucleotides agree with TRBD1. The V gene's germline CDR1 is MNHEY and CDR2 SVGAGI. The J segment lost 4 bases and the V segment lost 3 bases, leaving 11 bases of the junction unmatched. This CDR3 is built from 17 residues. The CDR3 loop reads CASSYDTGTGDFTEAFF. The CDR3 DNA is TGTGCCAGCAGTTATGACACCGGGACAGGGGATTTCACTGAAGCTTTCTTT.

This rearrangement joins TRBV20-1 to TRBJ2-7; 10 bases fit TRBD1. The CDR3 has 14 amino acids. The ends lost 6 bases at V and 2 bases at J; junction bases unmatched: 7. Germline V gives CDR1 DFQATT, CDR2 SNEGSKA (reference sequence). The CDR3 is CSAETGTGAYEQYF. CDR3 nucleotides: TGCAGTGCGGAAACCGGGACAGGGGCCTACGAGCAGTACTTC.

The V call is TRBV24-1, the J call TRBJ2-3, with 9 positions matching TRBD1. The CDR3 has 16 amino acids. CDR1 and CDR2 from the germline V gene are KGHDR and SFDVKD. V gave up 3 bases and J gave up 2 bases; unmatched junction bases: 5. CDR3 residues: CATSDIGQGNTDTQYF. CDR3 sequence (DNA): TGTGCCACCAGTGATATAGGACAGGGGAACACAGATACGCAGTATTTT.

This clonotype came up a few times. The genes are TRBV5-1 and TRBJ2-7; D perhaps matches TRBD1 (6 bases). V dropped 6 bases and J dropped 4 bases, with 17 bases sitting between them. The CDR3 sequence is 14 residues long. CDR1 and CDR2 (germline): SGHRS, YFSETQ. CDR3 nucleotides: TGCGCCAGCAACCCAACGGGAAGGGGGTACGAGCAGTACTTC. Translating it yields CASNPTGRGYEQYF.

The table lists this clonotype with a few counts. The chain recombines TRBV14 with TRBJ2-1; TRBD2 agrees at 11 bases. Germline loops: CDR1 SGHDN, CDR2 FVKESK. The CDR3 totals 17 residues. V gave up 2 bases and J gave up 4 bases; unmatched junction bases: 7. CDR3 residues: CASSQTGLADLYNEQFF. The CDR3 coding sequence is TGTGCCAGCAGCCAAACGGGACTAGCGGATTTATACAATGAGCAGTTCTTC.

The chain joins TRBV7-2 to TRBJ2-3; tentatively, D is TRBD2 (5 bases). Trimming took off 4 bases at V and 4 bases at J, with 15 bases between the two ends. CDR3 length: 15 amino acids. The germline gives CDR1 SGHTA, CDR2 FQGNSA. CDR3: CASSSLGSRADTQYF. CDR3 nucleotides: TGTGCCAGCAGCTCCCTTGGGAGTAGGGCAGATACGCAGTATTTT.

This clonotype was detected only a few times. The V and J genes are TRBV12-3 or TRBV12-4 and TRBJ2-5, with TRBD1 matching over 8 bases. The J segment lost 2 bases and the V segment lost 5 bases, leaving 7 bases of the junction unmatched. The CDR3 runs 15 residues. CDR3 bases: TGTGCCAGCAGTCCCGACAGGGGTTGGCAAGAGACCCAGTACTTC. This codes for CASSPDRGWQETQYF.

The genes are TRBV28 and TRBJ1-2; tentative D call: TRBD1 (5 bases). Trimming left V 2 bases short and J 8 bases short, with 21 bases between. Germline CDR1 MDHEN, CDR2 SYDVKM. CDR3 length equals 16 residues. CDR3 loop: CASSLIGGTLAQGYTF. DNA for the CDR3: TGTGCCAGCAGTTTAATTGGGGGGACTCTCGCTCAAGGCTACACCTTC.

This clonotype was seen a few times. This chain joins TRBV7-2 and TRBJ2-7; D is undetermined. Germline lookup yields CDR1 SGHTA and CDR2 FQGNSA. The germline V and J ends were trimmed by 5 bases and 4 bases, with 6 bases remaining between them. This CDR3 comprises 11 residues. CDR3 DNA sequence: TGTGCCAGCAGCCAGAAGTACGAGCAGTACTTC. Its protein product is CASSQKYEQYF.

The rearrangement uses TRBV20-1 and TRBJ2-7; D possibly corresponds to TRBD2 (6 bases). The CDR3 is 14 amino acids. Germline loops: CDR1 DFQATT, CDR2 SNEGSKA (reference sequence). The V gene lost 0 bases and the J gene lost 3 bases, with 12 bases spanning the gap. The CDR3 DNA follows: TGCAGTGCTAGAGAACGACTAGGGGTCTACGAGCAGTACTTC. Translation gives CSARERLGVYEQYF.

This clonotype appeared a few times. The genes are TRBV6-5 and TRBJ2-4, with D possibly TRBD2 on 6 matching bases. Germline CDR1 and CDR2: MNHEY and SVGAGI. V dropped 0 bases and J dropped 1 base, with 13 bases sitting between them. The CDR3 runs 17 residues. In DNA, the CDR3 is TGTGCCAGCAGTTACTCTTTCGGGAGCCGGGCCAAAAACATTCAGTACTTC. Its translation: CASSYSFGSRAKNIQYF.

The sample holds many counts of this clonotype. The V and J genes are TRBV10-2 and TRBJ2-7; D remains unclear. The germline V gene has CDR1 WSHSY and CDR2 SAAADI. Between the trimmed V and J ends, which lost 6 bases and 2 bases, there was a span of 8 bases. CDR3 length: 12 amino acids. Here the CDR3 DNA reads TGCGCCAGCAGAGGCCCTACCTACGAGCAGTACTTC. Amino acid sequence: CASRGPTYEQYF.

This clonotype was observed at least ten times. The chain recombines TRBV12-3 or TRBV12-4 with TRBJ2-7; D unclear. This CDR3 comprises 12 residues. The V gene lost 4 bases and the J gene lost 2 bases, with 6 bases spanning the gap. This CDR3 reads CASSWKPYEQYF. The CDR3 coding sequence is TGTGCCAGCAGTTGGAAGCCCTACGAGCAGTACTTC.

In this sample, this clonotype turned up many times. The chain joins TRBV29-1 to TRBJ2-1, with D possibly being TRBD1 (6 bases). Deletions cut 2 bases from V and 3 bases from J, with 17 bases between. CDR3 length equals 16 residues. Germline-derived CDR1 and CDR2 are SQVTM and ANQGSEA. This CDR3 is CSVEMARGDFYNEQFF. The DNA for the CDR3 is TGCAGCGTTGAAATGGCCAGGGGCGATTTCTACAATGAGCAGTTCTTC.

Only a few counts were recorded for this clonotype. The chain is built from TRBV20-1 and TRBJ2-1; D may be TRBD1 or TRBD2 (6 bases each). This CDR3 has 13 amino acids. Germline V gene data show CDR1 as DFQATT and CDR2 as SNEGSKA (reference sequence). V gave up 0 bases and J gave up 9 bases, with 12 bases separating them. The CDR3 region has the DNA TGCAGTGCTAGAGAGTACAGGGAGGCTGAGCAGTTCTTC. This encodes CSAREYREAEQFF.